The 20 T cell receptor beta chains in this list originate from one sample, sequenced in a study of response to subunit inactivated influenza vaccine (dated by TCRdb to the late 2010s). Libraries came from RT-PCR. Sequencing used an Illumina HiSeq 2500. TCRdb redid the processing of the public reads, applying fastp at Q25 and MiXCR, and retained in-frame beta chains. Every entry covers one CDR3 protein and lists the most common genes and DNA from its rows. Counted in this sample were hundreds of thousands of distinct CDR3 sequences; around 13% of them appeared once. 7.5% to 9% of the sample lies in the top ten. The specimen comprised PBMCs from blood, sampled roughly 15 days before vaccination. These receptors all come from a man aged 45-60 years who received an inactivated influenza vaccine. Donor details come from another sample of the same person, matched by shared clones.

The sample holds a few counts of this clonotype. V usage is TRBV5-1 and J usage is TRBJ2-3, with a possible D match to TRBD2 (6 bases). V was clipped by 2 bases and J by 2 bases, with 9 bases between them. Germline CDR1 is SGHRS and CDR2 is YFSETQ. The CDR3 has 14 amino acids. As DNA, the CDR3 is TGCGCCAGCAGCTTTAGCGGCCACACAGATACGCAGTATTTT. Amino acid sequence: CASSFSGHTDTQYF.

This clonotype was seen at least ten times. CDR3: CASSSQGGEQYF. DNA for the CDR3: TGTGCCAGCAGTTCTCAGGGGGGCGAGCAGTACTTC. The chain is built from TRBV12-3 or TRBV12-4 and TRBJ2-7, with TRBD1 as a possible D gene (7 bases). V lost 4 bases to trimming and J lost 6 bases, with 10 bases between them. CDR3 length equals 12 residues.

In its sample, this clonotype was seen once. A read error may produce the germline difference seen at one junction end. The J gene is TRBJ2-5, the V gene TRBV29-1, with TRBD2 matching 13 bases. Germline CDR1 is SQVTM and CDR2 is ANQGSEA. The CDR3 runs to 14 residues. The CDR3 loop reads CSVWTSGRGESQYF. CDR3 sequence (DNA): TGCAGCGTTTGGACTAGCGGGAGAGGAGAGTCCCAGTACTTC.

This clonotype was observed a few times. The genes are TRBV7-2 and TRBJ2-5; a weak D match, TRBD2 (6 bases). Per germline, CDR1 SGHTA and CDR2 FQGNSA. The V end was cut by 4 bases, the J end by 0 bases, with 15 bases between. The CDR3 has 16 amino acids. The CDR3, as DNA: TGTGCCAGCAGCTCAAAGCGGGTGGGAAACCAAGAGACCCAGTACTTC. Translated: CASSSKRVGNQETQYF.

Comment on this clonotype: A much larger clone differs from this one at a single base, so this may be a read error. This chain uses TRBV7-6 with TRBJ2-3; the D gene is possibly TRBD2 (6 bases). V lost 0 bases, J lost 10 bases, and 11 bases lay in between. Germline V gene lookup returns CDR1 SGHVS and CDR2 FNYEAQ. The CDR3 spans 13 residues. For the CDR3, the DNA is TGTGCCAGCAGCTTAGCGCGGGATAGGGCGCAGTATTTT. Amino acid sequence: CASSLARDRAQYF.

The chain combines TRBV4-1 with TRBJ1-6; 7 positions match TRBD1. Germline CDR1 MGHRA, CDR2 YSYEKL. J gave up 7 bases and V 3 bases, and 9 bases lay outside the gene matches. The CDR3 runs 16 residues. CDR3 DNA sequence: TGCGCCAGCAGCCACCTTAGACAGGGCTGGAATTCACCCCTCCACTTT. Protein: CASSHLRQGWNSPLHF.

The genes are TRBV6-2 or TRBV6-3 and TRBJ2-7, with TRBD1 as a possible D gene (6 bases). Trimming stripped 4 bases from V and 0 bases from J, with 13 bases between. Germline V gives CDR1 MNHEY, CDR2 SVGEGT. The CDR3 length is 15 residues. The CDR3 DNA sequence: TGTGCCAGCAGTTGGGACATCACGCGCTCCTACGAGCAGTACTTC. Protein product: CASSWDITRSYEQYF.

This rearrangement joins TRBV14 to TRBJ2-2, with TRBD1 as a possible D gene (5 bases). CDR3 length: 18 amino acids. Trimming took off 4 bases at V and 1 base at J, with 19 bases between the two ends. Germline V gives CDR1 SGHDN, CDR2 FVKESK. The CDR3 DNA reads as TGTGCCAGCAGCCCTCTCCCAGGGAAAAGGAAGAACACCGGGGAGCTGTTTTTT. It translates to CASSPLPGKRKNTGELFF. Based on the CDR3 plus reference TRBV14 and TRBJ2-2, the full variable domain is EAGVTQFPSHSVIEKGQTVTLRCDPISGHDNLYWYRRVMGKEIKFLLHFVKESKQDESGMPNNRFLAERTGGTYSTLKVQPAELEDSGVYFCASSPLPGKRKNTGELFFGEGSRLTVL.

The table lists this clonotype with a few counts. For the CDR3, the DNA is TGTGCCAGCAGCGCCCGGGACAGGGACTACGAGCAGTACTTC. It translates to CASSARDRDYEQYF. The J gene is TRBJ2-7, the V gene TRBV9; 9 nucleotides line up with TRBD1. The CDR3 loop spans 14 amino acids. The trim removed 3 bases at V and 3 bases at J, leaving 4 bases unmatched. CDR1 is SGDLS and CDR2 is YYNGEE in the germline V gene.

The chain couples TRBV10-3 to TRBJ2-7; possibly TRBD1 for D (6 bases). The CDR3 is made up of 15 amino acids. Germline assignment: CDR1 ENHRY and CDR2 SYGVKD. V lost 5 bases and J 5 bases, leaving 19 bases between the germline ends. The CDR3 DNA follows: TGTGCCATCAGTCGAGCCGGACAGTCTCGGGACGAGCAGTACTTC. Translated: CAISRAGQSRDEQYF.

This clonotype has at least ten counts. V usage is TRBV20-1 and J usage is TRBJ2-1, with TRBD1 matching over 10 bases. The V gene end was trimmed by 4 bases and the J gene end by 15 bases; junction bases not matched to a gene: 3. This CDR3 contains 10 residues. Germline CDR1 is DFQATT and CDR2 is SNEGSKA (reference sequence). The CDR3 DNA reads TGCAGTGCTAAGAGGGACAGGGGGTTCTTC. This codes for CSAKRDRGFF.

This clonotype turned up a few times. The chain has TRBV11-2 and TRBJ2-5; D is undetermined. The CDR3 loop spans 12 amino acids. The V gene's germline CDR1 is SGHAT and CDR2 FQNNGV. V lost 1 base and J lost 5, with 5 bases in between. CDR3 residues: CASSLVWETQYF. In nucleotides, the CDR3 is TGTGCCAGCAGCTTAGTGTGGGAGACCCAGTACTTC.

This clonotype was counted between two and nine times. The chain uses TRBV7-8 and TRBJ2-4; D is unresolved. CDR3 length: 14 residues. The germline V and J ends were trimmed by 3 bases and 0 bases, with 6 bases remaining between them. The germline gives CDR1 SGHVS, CDR2 FQNEAQ. CDR3 sequence (DNA): TGTGCCAGCAGCTTGAGTAGAGCCAAAAACATTCAGTACTTC. Protein sequence: CASSLSRAKNIQYF. Full variable domain (rest looked up from reference TRBV7-8 and TRBJ2-4): GAGVSQSPRYKVAKRGQDVALRCDPISGHVSLFWYQQALGQGPEFLTYFQNEAQLDKSGLPSDRFFAERPEGSVSTLKIQRTQQEDSAVYLCASSLSRAKNIQYFGAGTRLSVL.

The CDR3: CASGISGVGFEQYF. CDR3 DNA: TGTGCCAGCGGTATTAGTGGCGTGGGGTTCGAGCAGTACTTC. The chain joins TRBV28 to TRBJ2-7; no reliable D call. The CDR3 has 14 amino acids. Germline V gene sequence: CDR1 MDHEN, CDR2 SYDVKM. The V end lost 8 bases, the J end lost 6 bases, and 20 bases lay between the germline ends.

The rearrangement links TRBV28 to TRBJ2-7; 7 bases fit TRBD1. The trim removed 4 bases at V and 2 bases at J, leaving 5 bases unmatched. This CDR3 contains 14 residues. Germline V gives CDR1 MDHEN, CDR2 SYDVKM. For the CDR3, the DNA is TGTGCCAGCAGTTGGGGACAGCCGGCCTACGAGCAGTACTTC. This gives the protein CASSWGQPAYEQYF.

This clonotype was seen only a few times. This sequence joins TRBV2 and TRBJ2-3; 8 bases match TRBD1. Per germline, CDR1 SNHLY and CDR2 FYNNEI. Trimming cost V 6 bases and J 6 bases; bases outside gene matches: 8. The CDR3 consists of 14 residues. The CDR3 DNA is TGTGCCAGCAGGGGACAGGTTCCGTTGGATACGCAGTATTTT. Amino acids: CASRGQVPLDTQYF.

The chain's CDR3 is CASSSGTSGTASYEQYF. The DNA for the CDR3 is TGTGCCAGCAGCTCTGGGACTAGCGGAACTGCCTCCTACGAGCAGTACTTC. J is TRBJ2-7 and V is TRBV7-6; 11 bases fit TRBD2. The CDR3 has 17 amino acids. Germline V lookup: CDR1 SGHVS, CDR2 FNYEAQ. V was clipped by 4 bases and J by 0 bases; unmatched bases: 8.

This clonotype was seen a handful of times. The chain couples TRBV6-2 or TRBV6-3 to TRBJ1-1; 7 bases fit TRBD1. This CDR3 is built from 14 residues. J gave up 2 bases and V 5 bases, and 5 bases lay outside the gene matches. The germline V gene has CDR1 MNHEY and CDR2 SVGEGT. In DNA form, the CDR3 reads TGTGCCAGCAGTCGACAGGGTCATAACACTGAAGCTTTCTTT. Amino acid sequence: CASSRQGHNTEAFF.

This chain links TRBV9 with TRBJ2-3; D is unresolved. CDR3 size: 15 residues. Germline CDR1 is SGDLS and CDR2 is YYNGEE. V was cut by 0 bases and J by 2 bases, with 10 bases left in between. The CDR3 region has the DNA TGTGCCAGCAGCGTAGATGGTCGCCCCACAGATACGCAGTATTTT. This gives the protein CASSVDGRPTDTQYF.

The chain's CDR3 is CASSPYPGLAGQKETQYF. The DNA of the CDR3 is TGTGCCAGCAGCCCATATCCGGGACTAGCGGGACAAAAAGAGACCCAGTACTTC. The chain recombines TRBV5-6 with TRBJ2-5, with 13 nucleotides matching TRBD2. The CDR3 runs to 18 residues. Germline V CDR1 and CDR2: SGHDT, YYEEEE. Trimming removed 4 bases from V and 3 bases from J; junction bases left unmatched: 12.